This passage covers 14 T cell receptor beta chains from one sample sequenced in a study of PD-L1 blockade in urothelial cancer. Time point described: pretreatment peripheral blood. Sequenced by immunoSEQ multiplex PCR; TCRdb stores in-frame clones only, minus some. The sample carries tens of thousands of clones, 90% recorded once. This sample comprised PBMCs, obtained around atezolizumab (anti-PD-L1) treatment. The origin of the receptors is a man aged 55 to 69 with urothelial cancer.

V and J are TRBV19 and TRBJ2-3, with D unclear. V gave up 4 bases and J gave up 2 bases, with 13 bases separating them. The CDR3 extends over 15 amino acids. Per germline, CDR1 LNHDA and CDR2 SQIVND (reference sequence). DNA for the CDR3: TGTGCCAGTAGTACCAACGCAGGCCCCACAGATACGCAGTATTTT. Translating it yields CASSTNAGPTDTQYF.

This clone was counted once. This chain connects TRBV5-4 to TRBJ2-3; TRBD2 aligns across 12 bases. Losses at the gene ends were 4 bases for V and 5 bases for J; bases not matched to a gene: 8. CDR1 and CDR2 from the germline V gene are SGHNT and YYREEE (reference sequence). The CDR3 spans 16 residues. This CDR3 reads CASSPRTSGVGDTQYF. As DNA, the CDR3 is TGTGCCAGCAGCCCGCGGACTAGCGGGGTGGGAGATACGCAGTATTTT.

The chain couples TRBV28 to TRBJ2-7, with 11 bases identical to TRBD1. Germline values: CDR1 MDHEN, CDR2 SYDVKM. V lost 11 bases, J lost 5 bases, and 14 bases stayed unmatched. This CDR3 contains 15 residues. The CDR3 region has the DNA TGTGCCGCCCTCCCCACTCCGGGACAGGGGGACGAGCAGTACTTC. It specifies CAALPTPGQGDEQYF.

This chain joins TRBV9 and TRBJ2-5, with 7 bases aligning to TRBD1. V was pared by 4 bases and J by 1 base, with 4 bases of the junction left unmatched. The CDR3 is 14 amino acids. CDR1 is SGDLS and CDR2 is YYNGEE in the germline V gene. As DNA, the CDR3 is TGTGCCAGCAGCCGACGGGACAGCCAAGAGACCCAGTACTTC. Amino acids: CASSRRDSQETQYF.

V usage is TRBV19 and J usage is TRBJ2-2, with TRBD1 matching over 7 bases. The ends lost 6 bases at V and 3 bases at J; junction bases unmatched: 4. The CDR3 loop spans 14 amino acids. In germline, CDR1 is LNHDA, CDR2 SQIVND (reference sequence). CDR3 in DNA: TGTGCCAGTAGCCCAGACAGGGACACCGGGGAGCTGTTTTTT. It codes for CASSPDRDTGELFF.

The chain carries TRBV4-1 and TRBJ1-2; D may be TRBD1 (5 bases). Germline CDR1 MGHRA, CDR2 YSYEKL. V shed 0 bases and J shed 3 bases, with 11 bases lying between them. The CDR3 loop spans 15 amino acids. CDR3 protein: CASSQDSGTYYGYTF. CDR3 nucleotides: TGCGCCAGCAGCCAAGACAGTGGGACTTACTATGGCTACACCTTC.

The DNA of the CDR3 is TGTGCCTGGTCCTCTCTTTCGAACACTGAAGCTTTCTTT. This gives the protein CAWSSLSNTEAFF. The J gene is TRBJ1-1, the V gene TRBV30; D is undetermined. Germline CDR1 GTSNPN, CDR2 SVGIG (reference sequence). V was clipped by 5 bases and J by 1 base, with 11 bases between them. CDR3 length: 13 residues.

In DNA form, the CDR3 reads TGTGCCAGTAGTCGAAGTCCCCCAGCTGAAGCTTTCTTT. Translating it yields CASSRSPPAEAFF. The chain couples TRBV19 to TRBJ1-1; D uncertain. The V end lost 5 bases, the J end lost 6 bases, and 13 bases lay between the germline ends. Germline CDR1 reads LNHDA; CDR2 reads SQIVND (reference sequence). The CDR3 runs 13 residues.

In its sample, this clone was seen once. V and J are TRBV7-2 and TRBJ2-1; 7 bases line up with TRBD2. The CDR3 is 16 residues long. Germline V gene sequence: CDR1 SGHTA, CDR2 FQGNSA. V was pared by 5 bases and J by 0 bases, with 7 bases of the junction left unmatched. CDR3 loop: CASSLESSGSYNEQFF. CDR3 bases: TGTGCCAGCAGCCTCGAATCTAGCGGCTCCTACAATGAGCAGTTCTTC.

V is TRBV11-3 and J is TRBJ2-1; no firm D call. The V end was cut by 5 bases, the J end by 3 bases, with 5 bases between. CDR1 and CDR2 from the germline V gene are SGHNT and YENEEA. This CDR3 comprises 12 residues. This CDR3 reads CASSLNYNEQFF. CDR3 nucleotide sequence: TGTGCCAGCAGCCTAAACTACAATGAGCAGTTCTTC.

The chain joins TRBV11-3 to TRBJ2-7, with 8 bases aligning to TRBD1. The CDR3 loop spans 13 amino acids. The ends lost 5 bases at V and 5 bases at J; junction bases unmatched: 5. In germline, CDR1 is SGHNT, CDR2 YENEEA. The CDR3 sequence: CASSRGQGDEQYF. CDR3 nucleotide sequence: TGTGCCAGCAGCCGTGGACAGGGCGACGAGCAGTACTTC.

This clone appeared a single time. The chain joins TRBV7-8 to TRBJ2-3; 7 nucleotides match TRBD1. V shed 2 bases and J 2 bases; nucleotides not matched to a gene: 7. The CDR3 loop spans 16 amino acids. Germline values: CDR1 SGHVS, CDR2 FQNEAQ. CDR3 bases: TGTGCCAGCAGCTTAAACCCAGGGGGATCCACAGATACGCAGTATTTT. As protein: CASSLNPGGSTDTQYF.

This clone was detected only once. The V and J genes are TRBV7-6 and TRBJ2-5; D ambiguous. From germline, CDR1 is SGHVS and CDR2 FNYEAQ. The CDR3 is 12 residues long. V was trimmed by 8 bases and J by 0 bases, leaving 7 bases between them. The CDR3 DNA sequence: TGTGCCAGCTCTCAGTACCAAGAGACCCAGTACTTC. This sequence encodes CASSQYQETQYF. Full variable domain (rest looked up from reference TRBV7-6 and TRBJ2-5): GAGVSQSPRYKVTKRGQDVALRCDPISGHVSLYWYRQALGQGPEFLTYFNYEAQQDKSGLPNDRFSAERPEGSISTLTIQRTEQRDSAMYRCASSQYQETQYFGPGTRLLVL.

Only a few counts were recorded for this clone. Other DNA sequences in this specimen translate into the identical CDR3. The chain links TRBV9 to TRBJ2-5; a weak D match, TRBD2 (6 bases). There are 15 residues in the CDR3. CDR1 is SGDLS, CDR2 YYNGEE, per germline. Trimming took off 1 base at V and 4 bases at J, with 14 bases between the two ends. CDR3 residues: CASSVLGGSRETQYF. The DNA for the CDR3 is TGTGCCAGCAGCGTATTGGGGGGAAGTAGAGAGACCCAGTACTTC.